This TCR beta chain was captured by sequencing in a study of cytomegalovirus exposure and HLA in healthy donors. This clone was seen only once. PCR used 60 Vbeta primers and 13 Jbeta primers. Only in-frame clones appear in the TCRdb table, and some are missing; sequencing was by immunoSEQ multiplex PCR. The profile covers approximately 92,000 clones, with roughly 73% appearing a single time and approximately 7.4% taken by the ten largest. Germline CDR1 and CDR2: GTSNPN and SVGIG (reference sequence). Trimming shortened V by 0 bases and J by 7 bases, and 12 bases separated the two germline ends. This CDR3 has 13 amino acids.

This chain joins TRBV30 and TRBJ1-2; a weak D match, TRBD1 (5 bases). The receptor comes from a man aged 50 to 60 in good health and CMV-seropositive. Input material: PBMCs. The CDR3 DNA reads as TGTGCCTGGAGTGTTGGTACCGGGGGTGGCTACACCTTC. This gives the protein CAWSVGTGGGYTF.